This T cell receptor beta chain was captured in a study of Graves' ophthalmopathy and Graves' hyperthyroidism. Study findings and constraints: Most expanded clonotypes from thyroid (those above 0.001 frequency) were also found in blood.

RNA transcripts provided the template for amplifying TCR beta CDR3 regions. Scientists carried out first-round RT-PCR using HTBI primers and then a second-round multiplex PCR. In TCRdb, the multiplex PCR reads were re-called with MiXCR into one record per CDR3 protein. The data show some 1.1 million distinct CDR3 sequences, less than 45% seen once. As regards this clonotype: Its antigen is still unknown.

This CDR3 comprises 15 residues. Germline CDR1 SEHNR, CDR2 FQNEAQ (reference sequence). This chain links TRBV7-9 with TRBJ2-5; D is ambiguous. Judging by the DNA end, TRBJ2-1 fits better; the J call may be wrong. This clonotype was obtained from an adult man with Graves' hyperthyroidism. The material sequenced was peripheral blood or thyroid tissue (not recorded which). CDR3 sequence reads: CASSLVAVSHNEQFF. The CDR3 DNA is TGTGCCAGCAGCTTAGTTGCGGTGAGCCACAATGAGCAGTTCTTC.